These 28 T cell receptor beta chains were all obtained from the same sample, sequenced in a study of response to subunit inactivated influenza vaccine. MiXCR, run by TCRdb on the RT-PCR reads, gives a single entry per CDR3 protein. The data hold roughly 500,000 distinct CDR3 sequences, with around 25% observed a single time. This material consisted of CD4+ T cells sorted from PBMCs, taken 5 days after vaccination. These receptors originate from a man between 50 and 59 years old who received an inactivated influenza vaccine.

V usage is TRBV5-1 and J usage is TRBJ2-5; perhaps TRBD1 as D (5 bases). Deletions cut 1 base from V and 1 base from J, with 8 bases between. This CDR3 region has 14 residues. Looked up from germline, CDR1 is SGHRS and CDR2 is YFSETQ. CDR3 sequence reads: CASSLMGPQETQYF. The CDR3 region has the DNA TGCGCCAGCAGCTTGATGGGGCCCCAAGAGACCCAGTACTTC.

The chain recombines TRBV6-2 or TRBV6-3 with TRBJ2-1; D gene uncertain. V lost 8 bases, J lost 0 bases, and 14 bases lay in between. Germline assignment: CDR1 MNHEY and CDR2 SVGEGT. CDR3 length equals 15 residues. CDR3 region: CASRKDQTSYNEQFF. CDR3 DNA sequence: TGTGCCAGCCGTAAGGACCAGACCTCCTACAATGAGCAGTTCTTC.

This clonotype was seen a few times. CDR3 bases: TGCAGTGCTCGGCGGGACAGGGGTGAAAAACTGTTTTTT. Translated, it gives CSARRDRGEKLFF. The gene calls are TRBV20-1 and TRBJ1-4, with TRBD1 matching over 10 bases. Germline-derived CDR1 and CDR2 are DFQATT and SNEGSKA (reference sequence). CDR3 size: 13 residues. J gave up 7 bases and V 5 bases, and 4 bases lay outside the gene matches.

The chain couples TRBV5-5 to TRBJ2-1; 8 bases are shared with TRBD1. The germline CDR1 and CDR2 sequences are SGHKS and YYEKEE (reference sequence). V was clipped by 2 bases and J by 6 bases; unmatched bases: 7. CDR3 length equals 15 residues. DNA of the CDR3: TGTGCCAGCAGCTTTGGACAGGGTAGGGTCAATGAGCAGTTCTTC. This sequence encodes CASSFGQGRVNEQFF.

This clonotype was counted only a few times. The gene calls are TRBV20-1 and TRBJ2-1; weak D call: TRBD2 (6 bases). Trimming removed 2 bases from V and 9 bases from J, with 14 bases in between. The germline CDR1 and CDR2 sequences are DFQATT and SNEGSKA (reference sequence). This CDR3 has 13 residues. As DNA, the CDR3 is TGCAGTGCTAGACCATCCACTAGCTCTGAGCAGTTCTTC. Protein: CSARPSTSSEQFF.

This clonotype turned up a few times. The J gene is TRBJ2-5, the V gene TRBV2; 11 positions match TRBD1. The V segment lost 6 bases and the J segment 3 bases; nucleotides outside the gene matches: 3. The CDR3 has 14 amino acids. Germline V gene sequence: CDR1 SNHLY, CDR2 FYNNEI. CDR3 nucleotides: TGTGCCAGCAGCGGGACAGGGGGGAAAGAGACCCAGTACTTC. Encoded protein: CASSGTGGKETQYF.

In its sample, this clonotype was seen once. V is TRBV27 and J is TRBJ2-1; 10 positions agree with TRBD2. In germline, CDR1 is MNHEY, CDR2 SMNVEV (reference sequence). This CDR3 spans 15 amino acids. J gave up 9 bases and V 2 bases, and 7 bases lay outside the gene matches. CDR3 in amino acids: CASSLISGRLGEQFF. CDR3 bases: TGTGCCAGCAGTTTAATTAGCGGGAGGCTGGGTGAGCAGTTCTTC.

This chain connects TRBV6-5 to TRBJ2-1, with 9 bases matching TRBD1. CDR1 and CDR2 (germline): MNHEY, SVGAGI. CDR3 length: 19 amino acids. Germline trimming cut 2 bases from V and 2 bases from J; bases unmatched to any gene: 13. The CDR3 region is CASSYPPGQGPTPYNEQFF. The CDR3 nucleotides are TGTGCCAGCAGTTACCCACCGGGACAGGGCCCCACACCCTACAATGAGCAGTTCTTC.

V usage is TRBV12-3 or TRBV12-4 and J usage is TRBJ2-5; TRBD1 matches at 9 bases. After removal of 3 bases from V and 5 bases from J, the junction contained 7 bases not matched to a gene. The CDR3 sequence is 15 residues long. CDR3 sequence (DNA): TGTGCCAGCAGTTTGGACAGGGGAATTGGGGAGACCCAGTACTTC. Translation: CASSLDRGIGETQYF.

The chain carries TRBV10-3 and TRBJ2-5, with 8 bases lining up with TRBD1. The CDR3 runs to 13 residues. Losses at the gene ends were 4 bases for V and 5 bases for J; bases not matched to a gene: 3. The germline gives CDR1 ENHRY, CDR2 SYGVKD. The CDR3 here is CAISGQGTETQYF. CDR3 bases: TGTGCCATCAGTGGACAGGGGACGGAGACCCAGTACTTC.

V is TRBV27 and J is TRBJ1-5; D ambiguous. V was shortened by 5 bases and J by 1 base, with 6 bases between the two germline ends. The CDR3 spans 13 residues. From germline, CDR1 is MNHEY and CDR2 SMNVEV (reference sequence). CDR3: CASSRKSNQPQHF. The CDR3 region has the DNA TGTGCCAGCAGTCGTAAAAGCAATCAGCCCCAGCATTTT.

This clonotype appeared a few times. The chain carries TRBV19 and TRBJ2-3; 10 nucleotides line up with TRBD2. The length of the CDR3 is 16 residues. The J segment lost 1 base and the V segment lost 9 bases, leaving 10 bases of the junction unmatched. Germline loops: CDR1 LNHDA, CDR2 SQIVND (reference sequence). Here the CDR3 reads CASKSAAGGRTDTQYF. The CDR3 DNA is TGTGCCAGCAAATCCGCAGCGGGGGGGCGCACAGATACGCAGTATTTT. The complete variable domain, with remaining parts taken from reference TRBV19 and TRBJ2-3, reads DGGITQSPKYLFRKEGQNVTLSCEQNLNHDAMYWYRQDPGQGLRLIYYSQIVNDFQKGDIAEGYSVSREKKESFPLTVTSAQKNPTAFYLCASKSAAGGRTDTQYFGPGTRLTVL.

Concerning this clonotype itself: Its ends do not fully match the called genes, so a read error is possible. The chain employs TRBV11-2 and TRBJ2-3; 7 bases line up with TRBD2. The CDR3 contains 18 residues. Germline lookup yields CDR1 SGHAT and CDR2 FQNNGV. The DNA of the CDR3 is TGTGCCAGCCCTAACATGGGAGGCGGGAGTGGGATCACAGGTACGCAGTATTTT. Translation: CASPNMGGGSGITGTQYF.

The V and J genes are TRBV5-5 and TRBJ2-7; 8 nucleotides align to TRBD1. V was clipped by 3 bases and J by 0 bases; unmatched bases: 11. The CDR3 covers 17 residues. Germline values: CDR1 SGHKS, CDR2 YYEKEE (reference sequence). CDR3 region: CASSSGQGYMFSYEQYF. The CDR3 nucleotides read TGTGCCAGCAGCTCCGGACAGGGTTACATGTTCTCCTACGAGCAGTACTTC.

The V gene is TRBV6-2 or TRBV6-3, the J gene TRBJ2-3; 10 nucleotides agree with TRBD2. Unmatched junction bases numbered 17, after V lost 2 bases and J lost 3 bases. Germline CDR1 reads MNHEY; CDR2 reads SVGEGT. The CDR3 has 20 residues. CDR3 bases: TGTGCCAGCAGTTACCCCTTCTCTAACCTACCGGGACTAGCGACAGATACGCAGTATTTT. Its translation is CASSYPFSNLPGLATDTQYF.

This chain connects TRBV7-6 to TRBJ2-5; 7 bases line up with TRBD2. The CDR3 totals 14 residues. With 4 bases clipped from V and 7 bases from J, the junction kept 9 bases outside the gene matches. CDR1 and CDR2 (germline): SGHVS, FNYEAQ. CDR3 nucleotide sequence: TGTGCCAGCAGCTCTACCTCGGGAGGCGGGACCCAGTACTTC. It translates to CASSSTSGGGTQYF.

This chain joins TRBV11-2 and TRBJ2-4; D call uncertain. Germline V gene sequence: CDR1 SGHAT, CDR2 FQNNGV. The CDR3 totals 15 residues. The V end lost 0 bases, the J end lost 10 bases, and 16 bases lay between the germline ends. The CDR3 spells CASSLDLVSSSIQYF. CDR3 nucleotide sequence: TGTGCCAGCAGCTTAGATCTGGTATCGTCTTCGATTCAGTACTTC.

The CDR3 DNA follows: TGCGCCAGCAGCTCCGGGACAGGGGCGGGAGAAGAGACCCAGTACTTC. Protein product: CASSSGTGAGEETQYF. V gene TRBV4-1 combines with J gene TRBJ2-5, with TRBD1 matching 10 bases. Per the germline V gene, CDR1 is MGHRA and CDR2 is YSYEKL. J lost 3 bases, V lost 5 bases, and 9 bases had no gene match. The CDR3 sequence is 16 residues long.

This clonotype showed up just once. The chain employs TRBV4-2 and TRBJ2-7; 8 bases are shared with TRBD1. Germline CDR1 reads LGHNA; CDR2 reads YNFKEQ. This CDR3 comprises 12 residues. After removal of 4 bases from V and 7 bases from J, the junction contained 3 bases not matched to a gene. CDR3 residues: CASSPTGEEQYF. In DNA form, the CDR3 reads TGTGCCAGCAGCCCGACAGGGGAGGAGCAGTACTTC.

The genes are TRBV11-2 and TRBJ2-1; 8 bases fit TRBD2. The CDR3 runs to 17 residues. After removal of 3 bases from V and 6 bases from J, the junction contained 13 bases not matched to a gene. CDR1 is SGHAT and CDR2 is FQNNGV in the germline V gene. This CDR3 is CASSFSAGGRGVNEQFF. In DNA form, the CDR3 reads TGTGCCAGCAGCTTCTCGGCGGGAGGCAGAGGGGTCAATGAGCAGTTCTTC.

This clonotype was seen only a few times. The chain combines TRBV6-5 with TRBJ2-3, with TRBD2 identical over 7 bases. The junction had 4 bases not matched to a gene; V was cut back by 0 bases and J by 1 base. CDR3 length: 16 residues. CDR1 is MNHEY and CDR2 is SVGAGI in the germline V gene. The CDR3 protein is CASSYSHAGGTDTQYF. CDR3 nucleotide sequence: TGTGCCAGCAGTTACTCTCACGCGGGGGGCACAGATACGCAGTATTTT.

The genes are TRBV11-2 and TRBJ2-2, with a tentative D call TRBD1 (6 bases). Deletions cut 5 bases from V and 6 bases from J, with 10 bases between. CDR1 and CDR2 (germline): SGHAT, FQNNGV. The CDR3 consists of 13 residues. The CDR3 here is CASSPGESGELFF. CDR3 sequence (DNA): TGTGCCAGCAGCCCAGGGGAATCCGGGGAGCTGTTTTTT.

The chain carries TRBV4-2 and TRBJ2-1, with D maybe TRBD1 (5 bases). The V end lost 4 bases, the J end lost 3 bases, and 13 bases lay between the germline ends. This CDR3 has 15 residues. Germline V lookup: CDR1 LGHNA, CDR2 YNFKEQ. CDR3 sequence: CASSPGHLCYNEQFF. The DNA of the CDR3 is TGTGCCAGCAGCCCCGGACACCTCTGCTACAATGAGCAGTTCTTC.

This clonotype was picked up a small number of times. The V gene is TRBV6-2 or TRBV6-3, the J gene TRBJ1-5; D is unresolved. Germline V gene sequence: CDR1 MNHEY, CDR2 SVGEGT. Trimming shortened V by 6 bases and J by 4 bases, and 10 bases separated the two germline ends. The CDR3 sequence is 13 residues long. The CDR3 nucleotides are TGTGCCAGCAGCCCTACCTTGAATCAGCCCCAGCATTTT. Translation: CASSPTLNQPQHF.

This clonotype has only a few counts. The CDR3: CSARATATGSYEQYF. The CDR3 DNA sequence: TGCAGTGCTAGAGCAACCGCGACAGGGAGCTACGAGCAGTACTTC. This chain uses TRBV20-1 with TRBJ2-7; TRBD1 matches at 7 bases. V shed 1 base, J shed 3 bases, and the junction held 9 bases outside the gene matches. Germline V gives CDR1 DFQATT, CDR2 SNEGSKA (reference sequence). CDR3 length: 15 amino acids.

J is TRBJ2-7 and V is TRBV30; a possible D gene is TRBD2 (5 bases). The CDR3 consists of 13 residues. The V end was cut by 5 bases, the J end by 2 bases, with 13 bases between. Germline V gene sequence: CDR1 GTSNPN, CDR2 SVGIG (reference sequence). The CDR3 region is CAWLPGNTYEQYF. CDR3 DNA sequence: TGTGCCTGGCTGCCGGGGAACACCTACGAGCAGTACTTC.

The CDR3 region has the DNA TGCGCCAGCAAACGCCTAGCGGAAAACACCGGGGAGCTGTTTTTT. Translating gives CASKRLAENTGELFF. This chain connects TRBV5-1 to TRBJ2-2, with 7 bases lining up with TRBD2. Per germline, CDR1 SGHRS and CDR2 YFSETQ. This CDR3 comprises 15 residues. Unmatched junction bases numbered 7, after V lost 6 bases and J lost 2 bases.

Only a few counts were recorded for this clonotype. CDR3 DNA: TGTGCCAGCAGTCCTTGGGACCCACCCAACTATGGCTACACCTTC. It codes for CASSPWDPPNYGYTF. This sequence joins TRBV12-3 or TRBV12-4 and TRBJ1-2, with D tentatively TRBD1 (5 bases). V lost 5 bases, J lost 2 bases, and 15 bases lay in between. The CDR3 covers 15 residues.